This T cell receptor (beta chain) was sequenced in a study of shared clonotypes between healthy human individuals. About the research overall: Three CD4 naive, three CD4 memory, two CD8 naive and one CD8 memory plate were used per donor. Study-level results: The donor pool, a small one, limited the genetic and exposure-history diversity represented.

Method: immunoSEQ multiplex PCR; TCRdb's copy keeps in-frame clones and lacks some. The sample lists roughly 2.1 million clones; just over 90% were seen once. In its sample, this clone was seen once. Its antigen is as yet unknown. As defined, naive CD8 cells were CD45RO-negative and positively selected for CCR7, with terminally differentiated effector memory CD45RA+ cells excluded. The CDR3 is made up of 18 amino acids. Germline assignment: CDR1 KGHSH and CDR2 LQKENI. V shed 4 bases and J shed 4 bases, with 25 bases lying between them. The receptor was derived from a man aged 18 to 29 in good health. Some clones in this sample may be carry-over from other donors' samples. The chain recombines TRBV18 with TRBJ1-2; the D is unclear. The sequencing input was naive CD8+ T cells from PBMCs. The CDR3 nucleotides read TGTGCCAGCTCACTCACGTTAGCCGGCTCCACTCCCCGCTATGGCTACACCTTC. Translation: CASSLTLAGSTPRYGYTF.